The 19 T cell receptor beta chains given below trace back to one sample, sequenced in a study of blood T cell repertoires in COVID-19. Data came from immunoSEQ multiplex PCR; TCRdb stores just in-frame clones and leaves some out. There are about 330,000 clones in the sample; around 87% occur only once, and roughly 5.3% lies in the top ten. Sample: PBMCs or T cells enriched from blood (not recorded which). Source of these receptors: a woman aged 30 to 39 who had recovered from COVID-19.

The genes are TRBV19 and TRBJ2-1; 8 bases are a match to TRBD2. Trimming cost V 3 bases and J 7 bases; bases outside gene matches: 8. Germline-derived CDR1 and CDR2 are LNHDA and SQIVND (reference sequence). This CDR3 comprises 15 residues. DNA for the CDR3: TGTGCCAGTAGTATGATTAGCGGGGCCATGAATGAGCAGTTCTTC. The encoded protein is CASSMISGAMNEQFF. Full variable domain (rest looked up from reference TRBV19 and TRBJ2-1): DGGITQSPKYLFRKEGQNVTLSCEQNLNHDAMYWYRQDPGQGLRLIYYSQIVNDFQKGDIAEGYSVSREKKESFPLTVTSAQKNPTAFYLCASSMISGAMNEQFFGPGTRLTVL.

This sequence joins TRBV6-5 and TRBJ1-6; the match to TRBD1 covers 7 bases. The CDR3 consists of 14 residues. The ends lost 0 bases at V and 10 bases at J; junction bases unmatched: 3. In germline, CDR1 is MNHEY, CDR2 SVGAGI. The CDR3 nucleotides are TGTGCCAGCAGTTACTCCCCAGGGGGGTCACCCCTCCACTTT. Protein sequence: CASSYSPGGSPLHF.

The chain recombines TRBV5-1 with TRBJ1-6, with a weak D call TRBD1 (6 bases). This CDR3 spans 16 amino acids. CDR1 and CDR2 from the germline V gene are SGHRS and YFSETQ. V was shortened by 0 bases and J by 10 bases, with 17 bases between the two germline ends. The CDR3 reads CASSLAFAGAGSPLHF. CDR3 coding DNA: TGCGCCAGCAGCTTGGCCTTTGCGGGGGCCGGGTCACCCCTCCACTTT.

V and J are TRBV6-5 and TRBJ1-2; possible D gene TRBD1, 6 bases. V lost 0 bases and J 6 bases, leaving 11 bases between the germline ends. The CDR3 runs 14 residues. CDR1 is MNHEY, CDR2 SVGAGI, per germline. The CDR3 spells CASSYSGQLHGYTF. The CDR3 DNA reads as TGTGCCAGCAGTTACTCCGGACAGCTTCATGGCTACACCTTC.

The genes are TRBV5-4 and TRBJ2-5; 9 nucleotides line up with TRBD1. From germline, CDR1 is SGHNT and CDR2 YYREEE (reference sequence). V shed 0 bases and J 3 bases; nucleotides not matched to a gene: 6. CDR3 length: 16 amino acids. The CDR3 loop reads CASSLEGWDREETQYF. The DNA of the CDR3 is TGTGCCAGCAGCTTGGAGGGTTGGGACAGGGAAGAGACCCAGTACTTC.

On this clone itself: Other DNA sequences from this sample encode an identical CDR3 as well. In DNA, the CDR3 is TGCAGTGCTGGCGGGGACGGCTACACCTTC. This gives the protein CSAGGDGYTF. The J gene is TRBJ1-2, the V gene TRBV20-1, with a possible D match to TRBD1 (5 bases). This CDR3 has 10 amino acids. The V end was cut by 5 bases, the J end by 8 bases, with 9 bases between. Germline-derived CDR1 and CDR2 are DFQATT and SNEGSKA (reference sequence).

V is TRBV19 and J is TRBJ1-1; D gene unclear. Germline V gene sequence: CDR1 LNHDA, CDR2 SQIVND (reference sequence). Trimming stripped 7 bases from V and 4 bases from J, with 16 bases between. This CDR3 contains 14 residues. DNA for the CDR3: TGTGCCAGTAATTCGGGGATGGAATCCACTGAAGCTTTCTTT. It encodes CASNSGMESTEAFF.

CDR3 region: CSVAVGGTTGELFF. As DNA, the CDR3 is TGCAGCGTTGCGGTCGGAGGGACCACCGGGGAGCTGTTTTTT. The chain employs TRBV29-1 and TRBJ2-2; the D gene is possibly TRBD2 (6 bases). The length of the CDR3 is 14 residues. CDR1 and CDR2 (germline): SQVTM, ANQGSEA. V was cut by 4 bases and J by 4 bases, with 13 bases left in between.

This chain connects TRBV25-1 to TRBJ1-2; 7 bases are a match to TRBD1. J was trimmed by 1 base and V by 0 bases; bases with no gene match: 11. CDR1 MGHDK and CDR2 SYGVNS come from the germline V gene. The CDR3 consists of 18 residues. Written as DNA, the CDR3 is TGTGCCAGCAGTGAATATTTCCTGTCCCGGGACAGTAACTATGGCTACACCTTC. Translation: CASSEYFLSRDSNYGYTF.

The V gene is TRBV28, the J gene TRBJ2-1, with 9 bases identical to TRBD1. CDR1 is MDHEN and CDR2 is SYDVKM in the germline V gene. The CDR3 length is 14 residues. Trimming at V came to 4 bases and at J to 8 bases, leaving 6 bases not matched to a gene. CDR3 in amino acids: CASSSQGAGDEQFF. The CDR3 DNA reads as TGTGCCAGCAGTTCACAGGGGGCGGGGGATGAGCAGTTCTTC.

The chain uses TRBV7-2 and TRBJ1-2; D possibly corresponds to TRBD1 (5 bases). This CDR3 region has 13 residues. CDR1 is SGHTA and CDR2 is FQGNSA in the germline V gene. V was pared by 3 bases and J by 8 bases, with 13 bases between. The CDR3 reads CASSLSGVGGYTF. CDR3 in DNA: TGTGCCAGCAGCTTGTCGGGGGTGGGCGGCTACACCTTC.

In this sample, this clone turned up a few times. This rearrangement joins TRBV10-3 to TRBJ1-5, with D tentatively TRBD1 (5 bases). Germline loops: CDR1 ENHRY, CDR2 SYGVKD. This CDR3 is built from 13 residues. Between the trimmed V and J ends, which lost 4 bases and 15 bases, there was a span of 19 bases. In nucleotides, the CDR3 is TGTGCCATCAGTGCTGCAGGGTCATCCCTATGGCATTTT. Residues: CAISAAGSSLWHF.

V and J are TRBV2 and TRBJ1-5; D gene uncertain. This CDR3 is built from 16 residues. The ends were cut back, 5 bases at V and 1 base at J, with 15 bases in the middle. In germline, CDR1 is SNHLY, CDR2 FYNNEI. CDR3 nucleotides: TGTGCCAGCAGTTGGGGAGCCCAAAGGAGCAATCAGCCCCAGCATTTT. This gives the protein CASSWGAQRSNQPQHF.

Comment on this clone: At one end the junction does not follow the germline gene, possibly because of a read error. This chain uses TRBV19 with TRBJ1-2; perhaps TRBD1 as D (6 bases). The CDR3 length is 15 residues. The V gene's germline CDR1 is LNHDA and CDR2 SQIVND (reference sequence). The CDR3 sequence is CASSLDRITSGGYTF. DNA of the CDR3: TGTGCCAGTAGTTTAGACAGGATTACGTCTGGCGGCTACACCTTC.

This clone was recorded once. The rearrangement joins TRBV25-1 to TRBJ2-1; 8 bases agree with TRBD1. Germline CDR1 is MGHDK and CDR2 is SYGVNS. V shed 4 bases and J 7 bases; nucleotides not matched to a gene: 12. The CDR3 has 16 amino acids. The CDR3 coding sequence is TGTGCCAGCAGTGGACAGGGGCCCGGCACGACGAATGAGCAGTTCTTC. This codes for CASSGQGPGTTNEQFF. The entire variable domain, with the rest obtained from reference TRBV25-1 and TRBJ2-1, is as follows: EADIYQTPRYLVIGTGKKITLECSQTMGHDKMYWYQQDPGMELHLIHYSYGVNSTEKGDLSSESTVSRIRTEHFPLTLESARPSHTSQYLCASSGQGPGTTNEQFFGPGTRLTVL.

The rearrangement uses TRBV5-6 and TRBJ2-7, with a possible D match to TRBD2 (6 bases). The V end was cut by 3 bases, the J end by 2 bases, with 9 bases between. Germline values: CDR1 SGHDT, CDR2 YYEEEE. CDR3 length: 13 amino acids. The CDR3 DNA sequence: TGTGCCAGCAGCTCCCGACTAGCCTACGAGCAGTACTTC. Translation: CASSSRLAYEQYF.

V is TRBV3-1 (or the pseudogene TRBV3-2) and J is TRBJ1-5, with D unresolved. Trimming took 3 bases from V and 5 from J, leaving 8 bases between them. The germline V gene encodes CDR1 LGHDT and CDR2 YNNKEL (reference sequence). CDR3 size: 13 residues. CDR3 in amino acids: CASSQRRDQPQHF. The CDR3 nucleotides are TGTGCCAGCAGCCAGAGAAGAGATCAGCCCCAGCATTTT.

The rearrangement links TRBV9 to TRBJ2-1; D perhaps matches TRBD2 (6 bases). Trimming removed 3 bases from V and 4 bases from J, with 11 bases in between. Germline V gene sequence: CDR1 SGDLS, CDR2 YYNGEE. CDR3 size: 14 residues. The CDR3 loop reads CASSGGVRYNEQFF. The CDR3 DNA reads as TGTGCCAGCAGCGGGGGGGTCCGATACAATGAGCAGTTCTTC.

This clone has a handful of counts. This chain joins TRBV24-1 and TRBJ1-5; TRBD1 matches 8 bases. The CDR3 sequence is 15 residues long. V was pared by 3 bases and J by 7 bases, with 7 bases of the junction left unmatched. The germline V gene encodes CDR1 KGHDR and CDR2 SFDVKD. CDR3 loop: CATSDATGGEQPQHF. In DNA, the CDR3 is TGTGCCACCAGTGATGCTACAGGGGGTGAACAGCCCCAGCATTTT.